This passage covers 4 T cell receptor beta chains from one sample sequenced in a study of OX40 agonist ivuxolimab in advanced cancers. Clones were sequenced by immunoSEQ multiplex PCR, and TCRdb holds only the in-frame ones, with some missing. The sample records about 79,000 clones, around 90% being singletons. Sequenced here: CD4+ or CD8+ T cells sorted from blood, sampled in a trial of the OX40 agonist ivuxolimab. The source of these receptors is an adult with an advanced solid tumor such as melanoma, head and neck, liver or kidney cancer.

The chain uses TRBV28 and TRBJ2-3; 9 bases fit TRBD1. Germline-derived CDR1 and CDR2 are MDHEN and SYDVKM. V gave up 5 bases and J gave up 3 bases; unmatched junction bases: 6. The CDR3 is 15 amino acids. The CDR3 loop is CASSKTGTGTDTQYF. Here the CDR3 DNA reads TGTGCCAGCAGTAAAACAGGGACAGGGACAGATACGCAGTATTTT.

The chain links TRBV28 to TRBJ2-1; D not certain. Germline CDR1 reads MDHEN; CDR2 reads SYDVKM. The ends were cut back, 4 bases at V and 2 bases at J, with 12 bases in the middle. CDR3 length: 15 amino acids. As DNA, the CDR3 is TGTGCCAGCAGTTCGACCCACACCGCCTACAATGAGCAGTTCTTC. Its protein is CASSSTHTAYNEQFF.

The chain is built from TRBV18 and TRBJ2-7; possibly TRBD1 for D (6 bases). Trimming cost V 2 bases and J 1 base, with 9 bases left between them. Germline CDR1 is KGHSH and CDR2 is LQKENI. CDR3 length: 14 residues. The CDR3 region is CASSPKTGSYEQYF. The CDR3 bases are TGTGCCAGCTCACCAAAGACAGGTTCCTACGAGCAGTACTTC.

This chain joins TRBV25-1 and TRBJ1-5; D is undetermined. The length of the CDR3 is 14 residues. The V gene's germline CDR1 is MGHDK and CDR2 SYGVNS. V was pared by 1 base and J by 7 bases, with 11 bases between. CDR3: CASSESPSRQPQHF. In DNA, the CDR3 is TGTGCCAGCAGTGAATCCCCTTCCCGACAGCCCCAGCATTTT.